This T cell receptor beta chain was recovered during a study of blood T cell repertoires in COVID-19. Looking at the study overall: The United States, Italy and Spain were the sources of the acute and convalescent COVID-19 samples. Nucleic acid was either cDNA or gDNA, and it came from T cells, B-cell-depleted T cells, or PBMCs.

In the original analysis: Reference gene primers were amplified, and this amplification served to estimate nucleated cell counts. TCRdb's table, derived via immunoSEQ multiplex PCR, lists solely in-frame clones and lacks some. V and J calls and clone size come straight from that table; D and trimming were deduced from the DNA. Counted here are around 260,000 clones, about 85% occurring once; the ten biggest clones make up 3.5% to 4%. This CDR3 contains 15 residues. V shed 3 bases and J 1 base; nucleotides not matched to a gene: 7. Germline-derived CDR1 and CDR2 are SGHKS and YYEKEE (reference sequence).

The chain carries TRBV5-5 and TRBJ2-7; TRBD2 agrees at 7 bases. The sample was peripheral blood. This TCR was recovered from a man between 18 and 29 years old with active or convalescent COVID-19. CDR3 protein: CASSWEGSISYEQYF. The CDR3 DNA reads as TGTGCCAGCAGCTGGGAGGGGTCGATTTCCTACGAGCAGTACTTC.